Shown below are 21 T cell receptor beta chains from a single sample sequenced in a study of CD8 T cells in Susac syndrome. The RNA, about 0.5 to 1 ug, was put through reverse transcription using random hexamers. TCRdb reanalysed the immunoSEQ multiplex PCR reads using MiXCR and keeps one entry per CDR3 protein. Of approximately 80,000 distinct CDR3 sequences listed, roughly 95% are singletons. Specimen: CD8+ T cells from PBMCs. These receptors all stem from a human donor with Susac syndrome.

CDR3 in DNA: TGTGCCACCAGGGGCCTAGCGACAGGGGAGACCCAGTACTTC. It translates to CATRGLATGETQYF. This chain uses TRBV15 with TRBJ2-5; D possibly corresponds to TRBD1 (7 bases). Between the trimmed V and J ends, which lost 6 bases and 5 bases, there was a span of 16 bases. CDR3 length: 14 residues. CDR1 is LNHNV and CDR2 is YYDKDF in the germline V gene (reference sequence).

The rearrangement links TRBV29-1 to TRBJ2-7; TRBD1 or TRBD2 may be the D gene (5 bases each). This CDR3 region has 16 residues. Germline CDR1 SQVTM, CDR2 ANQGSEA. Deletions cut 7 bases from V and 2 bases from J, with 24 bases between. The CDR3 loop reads CSASGGDLQGTYEQYF. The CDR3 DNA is TGCAGCGCCAGCGGTGGGGACCTCCAGGGAACCTACGAGCAGTACTTC.

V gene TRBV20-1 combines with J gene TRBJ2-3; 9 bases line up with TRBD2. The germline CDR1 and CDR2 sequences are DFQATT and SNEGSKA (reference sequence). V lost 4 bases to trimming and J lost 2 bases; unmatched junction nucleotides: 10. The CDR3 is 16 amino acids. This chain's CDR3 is CSANGGGVVYTDTQYF. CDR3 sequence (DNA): TGCAGTGCTAACGGCGGGGGGGTCGTTTACACAGATACGCAGTATTTT.

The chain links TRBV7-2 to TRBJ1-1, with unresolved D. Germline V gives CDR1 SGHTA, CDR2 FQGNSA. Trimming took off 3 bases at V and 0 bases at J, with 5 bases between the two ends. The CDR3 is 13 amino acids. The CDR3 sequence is CASSFWLNTEAFF. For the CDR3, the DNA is TGTGCCAGCAGCTTTTGGTTGAACACTGAAGCTTTCTTT. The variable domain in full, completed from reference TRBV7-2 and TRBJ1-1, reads GAGVSQSPSNKVTEKGKDVELRCDPISGHTALYWYRQSLGQGLEFLIYFQGNSAPDKSGLPSDRFSAERTGGSVSTLTIQRTQQEDSAVYLCASSFWLNTEAFFGQGTRLTVV.

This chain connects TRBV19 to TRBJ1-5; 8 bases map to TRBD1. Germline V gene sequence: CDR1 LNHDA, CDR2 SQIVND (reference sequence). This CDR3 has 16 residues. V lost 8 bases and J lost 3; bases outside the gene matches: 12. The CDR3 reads CASGQGAPRTNQPQHF. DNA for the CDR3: TGTGCCAGTGGGCAGGGGGCGCCTCGGACCAATCAGCCCCAGCATTTT.

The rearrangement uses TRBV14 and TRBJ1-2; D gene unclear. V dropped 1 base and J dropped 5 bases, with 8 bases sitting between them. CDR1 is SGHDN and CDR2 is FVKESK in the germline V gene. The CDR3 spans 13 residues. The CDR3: CASSQGRVYGYTF. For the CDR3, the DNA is TGTGCCAGCAGCCAAGGCCGGGTTTATGGCTACACCTTC.

CDR3 sequence: CASSTSIIFTYNEQFF. DNA of the CDR3: TGTGCCAGTAGTACCTCCATCATATTTACCTACAATGAGCAGTTCTTC. The chain uses TRBV19 and TRBJ2-1, with D unresolved. Germline V CDR1 and CDR2: LNHDA, SQIVND (reference sequence). The ends were cut back, 4 bases at V and 2 bases at J, with 15 bases in the middle. The CDR3 loop spans 16 amino acids.

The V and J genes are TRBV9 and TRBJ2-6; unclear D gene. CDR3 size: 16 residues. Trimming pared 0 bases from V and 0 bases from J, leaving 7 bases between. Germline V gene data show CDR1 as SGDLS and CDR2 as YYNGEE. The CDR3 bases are TGTGCCAGCAGCGTAGGACCAGGCTCTGGGGCCAACGTCCTGACTTTC. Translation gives CASSVGPGSGANVLTF.

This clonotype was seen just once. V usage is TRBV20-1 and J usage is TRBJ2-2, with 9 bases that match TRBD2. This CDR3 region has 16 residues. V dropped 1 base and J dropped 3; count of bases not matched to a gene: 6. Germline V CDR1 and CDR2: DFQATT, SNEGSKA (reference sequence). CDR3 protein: CSARGDLAGDTGELFF. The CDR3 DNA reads TGCAGTGCTAGAGGGGATTTAGCGGGGGACACCGGGGAGCTGTTTTTT.

CDR3 in DNA: TGTGCCAGCAGCCTCCAACTAGCGGGGGGTAATGAGCAGTTCTTC. The encoded protein is CASSLQLAGGNEQFF. The J gene is TRBJ2-1, the V gene TRBV9; TRBD2 aligns across 12 bases. J gave up 7 bases and V 4 bases, and 6 bases lay outside the gene matches. The CDR3 is 15 amino acids. The germline CDR1 and CDR2 sequences are SGDLS and YYNGEE.

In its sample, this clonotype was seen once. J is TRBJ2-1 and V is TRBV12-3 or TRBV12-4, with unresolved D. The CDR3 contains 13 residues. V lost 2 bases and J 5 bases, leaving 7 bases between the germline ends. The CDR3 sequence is CASSLLGHNEQFF. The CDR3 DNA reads TGTGCCAGCAGTTTACTAGGACACAATGAGCAGTTCTTC.

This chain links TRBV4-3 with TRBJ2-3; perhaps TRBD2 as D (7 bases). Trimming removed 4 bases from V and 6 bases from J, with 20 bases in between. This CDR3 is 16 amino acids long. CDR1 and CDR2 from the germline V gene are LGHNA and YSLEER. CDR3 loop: CASSLSQGGGGDTQYF. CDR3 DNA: TGCGCCAGCAGCCTCTCCCAAGGGGGGGGTGGGGATACGCAGTATTTT.

This CDR3 reads CASSVGGDPGELFF. For the CDR3, the DNA is TGTGCCAGCAGCGTAGGAGGGGATCCCGGGGAGCTGTTTTTT. V is TRBV9 and J is TRBJ2-2; either TRBD1 or TRBD2 may supply D (5 bases each). The CDR3 runs 14 residues. The germline V gene has CDR1 SGDLS and CDR2 YYNGEE. V lost 0 bases to trimming and J lost 6 bases, with 9 bases between them.

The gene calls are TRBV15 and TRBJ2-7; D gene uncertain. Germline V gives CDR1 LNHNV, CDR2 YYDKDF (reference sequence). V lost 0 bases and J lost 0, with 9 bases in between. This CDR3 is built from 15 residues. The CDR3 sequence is CATSREMESSYEQYF. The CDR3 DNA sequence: TGTGCCACCAGCAGAGAGATGGAGAGCTCCTACGAGCAGTACTTC.

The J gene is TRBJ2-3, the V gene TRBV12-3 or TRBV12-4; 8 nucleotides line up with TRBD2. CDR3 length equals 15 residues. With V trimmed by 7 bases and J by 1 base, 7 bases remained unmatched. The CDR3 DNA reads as TGTGCCAGCACCACTAGCGGACTCGGCACAGATACGCAGTATTTT. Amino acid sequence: CASTTSGLGTDTQYF.

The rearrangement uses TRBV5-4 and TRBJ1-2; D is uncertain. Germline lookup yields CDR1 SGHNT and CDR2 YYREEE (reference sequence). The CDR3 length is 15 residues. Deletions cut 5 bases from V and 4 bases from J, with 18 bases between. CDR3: CASSANPGSLYGYTF. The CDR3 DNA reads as TGTGCCAGCAGTGCTAATCCGGGAAGCCTCTATGGCTACACCTTC. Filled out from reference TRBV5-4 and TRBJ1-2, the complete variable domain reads ETGVTQSPTHLIKTRGQQVTLRCSSQSGHNTVSWYQQALGQGPQFIFQYYREEENGRGNFPPRFSGLQFPNYSSELNVNALELDDSALYLCASSANPGSLYGYTFGSGTRLTVV.

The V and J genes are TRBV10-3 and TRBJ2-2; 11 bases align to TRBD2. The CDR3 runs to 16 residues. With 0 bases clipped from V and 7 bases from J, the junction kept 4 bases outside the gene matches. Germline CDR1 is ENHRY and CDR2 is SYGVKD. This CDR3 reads CAISESTSGENGELFF. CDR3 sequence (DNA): TGTGCCATCAGTGAGTCGACTAGCGGGGAAAACGGGGAGCTGTTTTTT.

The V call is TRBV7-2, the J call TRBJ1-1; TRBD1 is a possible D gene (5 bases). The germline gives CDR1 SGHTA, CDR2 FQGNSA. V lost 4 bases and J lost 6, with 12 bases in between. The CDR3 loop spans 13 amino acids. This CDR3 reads CASSSSWGAEAFF. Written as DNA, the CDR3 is TGTGCCAGCAGCTCATCATGGGGGGCTGAAGCTTTCTTT.

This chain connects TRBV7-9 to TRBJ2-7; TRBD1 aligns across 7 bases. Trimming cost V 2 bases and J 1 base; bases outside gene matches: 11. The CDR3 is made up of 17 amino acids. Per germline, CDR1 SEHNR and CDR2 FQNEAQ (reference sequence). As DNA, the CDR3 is TGTGCCAGCAGCTTACAACTGGGGACAGCCCTGTCCTACGAGCAGTACTTC. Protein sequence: CASSLQLGTALSYEQYF.

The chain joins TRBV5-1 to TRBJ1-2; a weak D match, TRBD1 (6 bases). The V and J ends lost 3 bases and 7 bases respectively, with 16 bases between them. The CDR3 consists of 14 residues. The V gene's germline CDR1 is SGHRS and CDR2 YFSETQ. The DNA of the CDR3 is TGCGCCAGCAGCTCACCCGCGGGACAAGGTGGCTACACCTTC. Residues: CASSSPAGQGGYTF.

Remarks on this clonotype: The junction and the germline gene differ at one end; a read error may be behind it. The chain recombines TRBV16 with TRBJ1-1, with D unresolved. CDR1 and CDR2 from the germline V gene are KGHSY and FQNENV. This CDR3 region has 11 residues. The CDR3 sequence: CASRHEAEAFF. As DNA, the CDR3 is TGTGCCAGCCGCCACGAAGCTGAAGCTTTCTTT.